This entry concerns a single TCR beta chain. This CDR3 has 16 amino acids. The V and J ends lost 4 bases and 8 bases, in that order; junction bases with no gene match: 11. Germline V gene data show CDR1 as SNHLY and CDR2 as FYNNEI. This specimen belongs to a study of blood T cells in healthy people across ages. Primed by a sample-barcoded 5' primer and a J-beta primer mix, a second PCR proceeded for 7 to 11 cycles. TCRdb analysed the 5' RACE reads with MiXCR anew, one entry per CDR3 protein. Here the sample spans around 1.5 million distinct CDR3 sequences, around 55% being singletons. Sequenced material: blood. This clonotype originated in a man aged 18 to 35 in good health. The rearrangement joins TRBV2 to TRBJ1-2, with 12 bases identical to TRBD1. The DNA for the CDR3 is TGTGCCAGCAGTGTTGGGACAGGGGGCCAACATGGAGGCTACACCTTC. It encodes CASSVGTGGQHGGYTF.